A selection of T cell receptor beta chains follows, all from one sample in a study of cytomegalovirus exposure and HLA in healthy donors. TCRdb keeps only in-frame clones here, not all; method: immunoSEQ multiplex PCR. This table holds 95,000 to 110,000 clones, more than 75% found once. Sequenced material: PBMCs. These receptors came from a woman under 30 in good health and CMV-seropositive. Both conserved end residues are part of each CDR3. The order of the fields is V gene, J gene, clone size, D gene, CDR3 length, CDR3 DNA, CDR3 protein. D genes are given only for firm matches. Rows may omit the clone size; those that give it use once, few, many or a size class.

v_call: TRBV7-9; j_call: TRBJ2-7; clone_size: NA; d_call: TRBD2; cdr3_length: 16; cdr3_nt: TGTGCCAGCAGCTTAGGGTCCGGCGGGAGTCACTACGAGCAGTACTTC; cdr3_aa: CASSLGSGGSHYEQYF
v_call: TRBV7-8; j_call: TRBJ2-5; clone_size: NA; d_call: NA; cdr3_length: 13; cdr3_nt: TGTGCCAGCAGCTTGGACTTTCAAGAGACCCAGTACTTC; cdr3_aa: CASSLDFQETQYF
v_call: TRBV27; j_call: TRBJ2-5; clone_size: NA; d_call: TRBD2; cdr3_length: 18; cdr3_nt: TGTGCCAGCAGTTTAGCACTAGCGGGGGGGCCGCTTGAAGAGACCCAGTACTTC; cdr3_aa: CASSLALAGGPLEETQYF
v_call: TRBV27; j_call: TRBJ1-5; clone_size: NA; d_call: NA; cdr3_length: 13; cdr3_nt: TGTGCCAGCAGTTTGGGGGGAGGGCAGCCCCAGCATTTT; cdr3_aa: CASSLGGGQPQHF
v_call: TRBV7-2; j_call: TRBJ2-3; clone_size: NA; d_call: NA; cdr3_length: 15; cdr3_nt: TGTGCCAGCAGCTTAGAAGGGGCGCGCACAGATACGCAGTATTTT; cdr3_aa: CASSLEGARTDTQYF
v_call: TRBV5-1; j_call: TRBJ2-5; clone_size: few; d_call: TRBD1; cdr3_length: 16; cdr3_nt: TGCGCCAGCAGCTTTCGACAGGGTGTTTACCAAGAGACCCAGTACTTC; cdr3_aa: CASSFRQGVYQETQYF
v_call: TRBV7-9; j_call: TRBJ2-7; clone_size: NA; d_call: TRBD1; cdr3_length: 13; cdr3_nt: TGTGCCAGCAGGGTAGACAGGGCCTACGAGCAGTACTTC; cdr3_aa: CASRVDRAYEQYF
v_call: TRBV20-1; j_call: TRBJ1-3; clone_size: NA; d_call: NA; cdr3_length: 11; cdr3_nt: TGCAGTGCCTGGGCGGGGAGCACCATATATTTT; cdr3_aa: CSAWAGSTIYF
v_call: TRBV9; j_call: TRBJ2-5; clone_size: NA; d_call: TRBD2; cdr3_length: 13; cdr3_nt: TGTGCCAGCAACCCTTGGGGGGGAGAGACCCAGTACTTC; cdr3_aa: CASNPWGGETQYF
v_call: TRBV27; j_call: TRBJ2-7; clone_size: NA; d_call: NA; cdr3_length: 13; cdr3_nt: TGTGCCAGCAGTTTACACGGGGCCTACGAGCAGTACTTC; cdr3_aa: CASSLHGAYEQYF
v_call: TRBV18; j_call: TRBJ2-3; clone_size: few; d_call: TRBD1; cdr3_length: 15; cdr3_nt: TGTGCCAGCTCAGAAACAGGGGGTAGTAGAAATACGCAGTATTTT; cdr3_aa: CASSETGGSRNTQYF
v_call: TRBV5-4; j_call: TRBJ2-2; clone_size: NA; d_call: NA; cdr3_length: 16; cdr3_nt: TGTGCCAGCAGCTTGTCCGAGGCCAGGGGTTCCGGGGAGCTGTTTTTT; cdr3_aa: CASSLSEARGSGELFF
v_call: TRBV28; j_call: TRBJ2-3; clone_size: NA; d_call: TRBD1; cdr3_length: 13; cdr3_nt: TGTGCCAGCAACACAGGGGGCACAGATACGCAGTATTTT; cdr3_aa: CASNTGGTDTQYF
v_call: TRBV6-5; j_call: TRBJ1-2; clone_size: NA; d_call: NA; cdr3_length: 15; cdr3_nt: TGTGCCAGCAGTTACTCCCTCGGAGCTAACTATGGCTACACCTTC; cdr3_aa: CASSYSLGANYGYTF
v_call: TRBV9; j_call: TRBJ2-3; clone_size: NA; d_call: TRBD2; cdr3_length: 14; cdr3_nt: TGTGCCAGCAGCGCCCGGGACTACACAGATACGCAGTATTTT; cdr3_aa: CASSARDYTDTQYF
v_call: TRBV27; j_call: TRBJ2-5; clone_size: NA; d_call: NA; cdr3_length: 13; cdr3_nt: TGTGCCAGCAGTCTGACTAGTGTGGAGACCCAGTACTTC; cdr3_aa: CASSLTSVETQYF
v_call: TRBV11-1; j_call: TRBJ1-2; clone_size: once; d_call: NA; cdr3_length: 18; cdr3_nt: TGTGCCAGCAGCTTAGTGCCGGGGGGATTACGACTCGGGGATGGCTACACCTTC; cdr3_aa: CASSLVPGGLRLGDGYTF
v_call: TRBV19; j_call: TRBJ1-6; clone_size: once; d_call: NA; cdr3_length: 14; cdr3_nt: TGTGCCAGTACCCCCGGGACACCTTTATTGGCCCTCCACTTT; cdr3_aa: CASTPGTPLLALHF
v_call: TRBV2; j_call: TRBJ2-5; clone_size: NA; d_call: NA; cdr3_length: 16; cdr3_nt: TGTGCCAGCAGTGAAGCGGGGAGGCCGTACCAAGAGACCCAGTACTTC; cdr3_aa: CASSEAGRPYQETQYF
v_call: TRBV6-6; j_call: TRBJ2-7; clone_size: NA; d_call: TRBD2; cdr3_length: 12; cdr3_nt: TGTGCCAGTTTAGCGGGAACCTACGAGCAGTACTTC; cdr3_aa: CASLAGTYEQYF
v_call: TRBV19; j_call: TRBJ2-1; clone_size: few; d_call: TRBD1; cdr3_length: 15; cdr3_nt: TGTGCCAGTAGTCCGAGGGGGCGGTCTGGAAATGAGCAGTTCTTC; cdr3_aa: CASSPRGRSGNEQFF
v_call: TRBV5-5; j_call: TRBJ1-5; clone_size: NA; d_call: NA; cdr3_length: 16; cdr3_nt: TGTGCCAGCAGTTCTGGACAGCCAACGAATAGGGAGCCCCAGCATTTT; cdr3_aa: CASSSGQPTNREPQHF
v_call: TRBV6-5; j_call: TRBJ1-1; clone_size: NA; d_call: NA; cdr3_length: 12; cdr3_nt: TGTGCCAGCAGACATCCAGGGGAGGAAGCTTTCTTT; cdr3_aa: CASRHPGEEAFF
v_call: TRBV4-3; j_call: TRBJ2-7; clone_size: NA; d_call: TRBD2; cdr3_length: 15; cdr3_nt: TGCGCCAGCAGCCTTCGGACTAGCGGGCCTTACGAGCAGTACTTC; cdr3_aa: CASSLRTSGPYEQYF
v_call: TRBV7-7; j_call: TRBJ1-3; clone_size: NA; d_call: TRBD1; cdr3_length: 18; cdr3_nt: TGTGCCAACCTACCCCGGGACAGGGAAAGACCTTCTGGAAACACCATATATTTT; cdr3_aa: CANLPRDRERPSGNTIYF
v_call: TRBV7-2; j_call: TRBJ2-6; clone_size: NA; d_call: TRBD1; cdr3_length: 18; cdr3_nt: TGTGCCAGCAGCGTCGGACAGGGGGAGATACCCTGGGCCAACGTCCTGACTTTC; cdr3_aa: CASSVGQGEIPWANVLTF
v_call: TRBV20-1; j_call: TRBJ1-1; clone_size: once; d_call: NA; cdr3_length: 10; cdr3_nt: TGCAGTGCTAACATCCCTGAAGCTTTCTTT; cdr3_aa: CSANIPEAFF
v_call: TRBV6-6; j_call: TRBJ1-4; clone_size: NA; d_call: NA; cdr3_length: 15; cdr3_nt: TGTGCCAGCAGTTACTCAGGGAGGCGAGGAGAAAAACTGTTTTTT; cdr3_aa: CASSYSGRRGEKLFF
v_call: TRBV10-3; j_call: TRBJ2-2; clone_size: NA; d_call: NA; cdr3_length: 17; cdr3_nt: TGTGCCATCAGTGAGCCCAGGGACTTTTTGAACACCGGGGAGCTGTTTTTT; cdr3_aa: CAISEPRDFLNTGELFF
v_call: TRBV9; j_call: TRBJ2-3; clone_size: NA; d_call: TRBD2; cdr3_length: 18; cdr3_nt: TGTGCCAGCAGCGTGAGGCCGGGACTAGCGGGAGAGACAGATACGCAGTATTTT; cdr3_aa: CASSVRPGLAGETDTQYF
v_call: TRBV29-1; j_call: TRBJ2-7; clone_size: NA; d_call: TRBD2; cdr3_length: 16; cdr3_nt: TGCAGCGTTGTCTTTGGCCTAGCGGGGGGATCAGGCGAGCAGTACTTC; cdr3_aa: CSVVFGLAGGSGEQYF
v_call: TRBV27; j_call: TRBJ2-7; clone_size: NA; d_call: TRBD2; cdr3_length: 17; cdr3_nt: TGTGCCAGCAGTTTATGGCCCCTAGCGGGAGGGCCCAACGAGCAGTACTTC; cdr3_aa: CASSLWPLAGGPNEQYF
v_call: TRBV7-8; j_call: TRBJ2-7; clone_size: NA; d_call: TRBD2; cdr3_length: 20; cdr3_nt: TGTGCCAGCAGCTTAGTGAGCCTAGCGGGAGATACGAACCCACTCTACGAGCAGTACTTC; cdr3_aa: CASSLVSLAGDTNPLYEQYF
v_call: TRBV27; j_call: TRBJ1-5; clone_size: NA; d_call: TRBD1; cdr3_length: 17; cdr3_nt: TGTGCCAGCGGTCCTGCGGGCGGGCAGGGGGGCAATCAGCCCCAGCATTTT; cdr3_aa: CASGPAGGQGGNQPQHF
v_call: TRBV10-3; j_call: TRBJ2-5; clone_size: NA; d_call: TRBD2; cdr3_length: 14; cdr3_nt: TGTGCCAGCCAGCCGGGACTAGCGCAAGAGACCCAGTACTTC; cdr3_aa: CASQPGLAQETQYF
v_call: TRBV5-6; j_call: TRBJ1-6; clone_size: NA; d_call: NA; cdr3_length: 15; cdr3_nt: TGTGCCAGCAGTTTTCGACACCACTATAATTCACCCCTCCACTTT; cdr3_aa: CASSFRHHYNSPLHF
v_call: TRBV19; j_call: TRBJ1-3; clone_size: NA; d_call: NA; cdr3_length: 12; cdr3_nt: TGTGCCAGCCGACTTTCCGGAAACACCATATATTTT; cdr3_aa: CASRLSGNTIYF
v_call: TRBV15; j_call: TRBJ1-2; clone_size: NA; d_call: NA; cdr3_length: 11; cdr3_nt: TGTGCCACCAGCCAGGGGTATGGCTACACCTTC; cdr3_aa: CATSQGYGYTF
v_call: TRBV5-4; j_call: TRBJ2-3; clone_size: NA; d_call: TRBD2; cdr3_length: 16; cdr3_nt: TGTGCCAGCAGCCAAGGACTAGCGGGGAGCACAGATACGCAGTATTTT; cdr3_aa: CASSQGLAGSTDTQYF
v_call: TRBV7-9; j_call: TRBJ1-2; clone_size: few; d_call: NA; cdr3_length: 15; cdr3_nt: TGTGCCAGCAGCCCTTATGTGGGGGCGTCATATGGCTACACCTTC; cdr3_aa: CASSPYVGASYGYTF
v_call: TRBV28; j_call: TRBJ1-5; clone_size: few; d_call: NA; cdr3_length: 16; cdr3_nt: TGTGCCAGCAGCTCACGGGAGTTCTATAGCAATCAGCCCCAGCATTTT; cdr3_aa: CASSSREFYSNQPQHF
v_call: TRBV7-3; j_call: TRBJ2-7; clone_size: NA; d_call: NA; cdr3_length: 13; cdr3_nt: TGTGCCAGCAGCTTAGACAACACCTACGAGCAGTACTTC; cdr3_aa: CASSLDNTYEQYF
v_call: TRBV4-2; j_call: TRBJ2-7; clone_size: NA; d_call: NA; cdr3_length: 16; cdr3_nt: TGTGCCAGCAGCCAAGAGGGGGGCGGGAGCGGTCACGAGCAGTACTTC; cdr3_aa: CASSQEGGGSGHEQYF
v_call: TRBV2; j_call: TRBJ1-1; clone_size: NA; d_call: TRBD1; cdr3_length: 13; cdr3_nt: TGTGCCAGCCGAGGACAGGTGAACACTGAAGCTTTCTTT; cdr3_aa: CASRGQVNTEAFF
v_call: TRBV7-3; j_call: TRBJ2-7; clone_size: once; d_call: TRBD1; cdr3_length: 13; cdr3_nt: TGTGCCAGCAGCACCGGGACAGGGGCTGAGCAGTACTTC; cdr3_aa: CASSTGTGAEQYF
v_call: TRBV28; j_call: TRBJ1-1; clone_size: NA; d_call: TRBD1; cdr3_length: 15; cdr3_nt: TGTGCCAGCCTCGTCGCAGGGGGCGCAAACACTGAAGCTTTCTTT; cdr3_aa: CASLVAGGANTEAFF
v_call: TRBV11-3; j_call: TRBJ2-5; clone_size: NA; d_call: TRBD2; cdr3_length: 15; cdr3_nt: TGTGCCAGCAGCTTGAACGGACTAGTTGGGGAGACCCAGTACTTC; cdr3_aa: CASSLNGLVGETQYF
v_call: TRBV6-5; j_call: TRBJ2-4; clone_size: NA; d_call: NA; cdr3_length: 14; cdr3_nt: TGTGCCAGCAGCCAGGGTTTAGGCGAAAACATTCAGTACTTC; cdr3_aa: CASSQGLGENIQYF